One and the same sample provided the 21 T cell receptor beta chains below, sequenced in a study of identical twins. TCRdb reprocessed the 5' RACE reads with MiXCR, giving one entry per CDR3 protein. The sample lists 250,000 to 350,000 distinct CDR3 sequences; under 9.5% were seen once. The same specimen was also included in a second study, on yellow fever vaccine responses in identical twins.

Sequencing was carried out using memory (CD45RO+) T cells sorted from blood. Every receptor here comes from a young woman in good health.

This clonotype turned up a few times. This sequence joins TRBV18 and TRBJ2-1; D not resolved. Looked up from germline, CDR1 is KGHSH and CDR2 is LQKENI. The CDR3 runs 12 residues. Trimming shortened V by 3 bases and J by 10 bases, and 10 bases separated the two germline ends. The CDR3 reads CASSPKVGEQFF. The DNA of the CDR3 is TGTGCCAGCTCACCCAAGGTTGGGGAGCAGTTCTTC.

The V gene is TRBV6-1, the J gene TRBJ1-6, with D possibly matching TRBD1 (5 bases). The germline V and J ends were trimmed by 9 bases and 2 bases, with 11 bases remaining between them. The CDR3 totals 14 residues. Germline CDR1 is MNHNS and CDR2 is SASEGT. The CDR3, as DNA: TGTGCCAGTAGGGGCGGTGCCTATAATTCACCCCTCCACTTT. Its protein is CASRGGAYNSPLHF.

CDR3 loop: CASSIASRSSYEQYF. CDR3 DNA: TGTGCCAGTAGTATAGCCAGCCGAAGCTCCTACGAGCAGTACTTC. The V call is TRBV19, the J call TRBJ2-7; D call uncertain. CDR3 length: 15 residues. With 1 base removed from V and 0 bases from J, the gap between germline ends came to 10 bases. Germline lookup yields CDR1 LNHDA and CDR2 SQIVND (reference sequence).

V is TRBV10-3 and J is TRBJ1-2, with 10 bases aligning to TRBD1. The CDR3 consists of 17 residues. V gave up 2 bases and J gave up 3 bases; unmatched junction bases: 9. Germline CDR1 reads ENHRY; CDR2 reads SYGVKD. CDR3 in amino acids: CAISEPTGQGVYYGYTF. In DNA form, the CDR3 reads TGTGCCATCAGTGAGCCTACCGGACAGGGGGTTTACTATGGCTACACCTTC.

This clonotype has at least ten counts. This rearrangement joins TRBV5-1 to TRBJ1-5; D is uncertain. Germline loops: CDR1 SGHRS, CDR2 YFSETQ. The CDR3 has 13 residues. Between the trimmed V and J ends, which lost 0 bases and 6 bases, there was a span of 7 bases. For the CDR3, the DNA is TGCGCCAGCAGCTTGGCCAGAGGTCAGCCCCAGCATTTT. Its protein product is CASSLARGQPQHF.

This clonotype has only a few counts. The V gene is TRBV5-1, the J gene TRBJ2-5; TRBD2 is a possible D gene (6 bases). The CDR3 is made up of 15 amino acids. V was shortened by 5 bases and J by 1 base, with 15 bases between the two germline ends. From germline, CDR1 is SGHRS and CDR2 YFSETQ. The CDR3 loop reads CASRRGTQLQETQYF. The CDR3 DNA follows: TGCGCCAGCAGGCGAGGGACTCAACTCCAAGAGACCCAGTACTTC.

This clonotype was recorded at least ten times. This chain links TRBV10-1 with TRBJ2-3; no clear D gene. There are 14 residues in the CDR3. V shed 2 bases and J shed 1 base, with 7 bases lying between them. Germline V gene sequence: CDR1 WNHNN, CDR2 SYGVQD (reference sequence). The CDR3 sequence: CASSESGGTDTQYF. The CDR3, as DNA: TGCGCCAGCAGTGAGAGTGGGGGCACAGATACGCAGTATTTT.

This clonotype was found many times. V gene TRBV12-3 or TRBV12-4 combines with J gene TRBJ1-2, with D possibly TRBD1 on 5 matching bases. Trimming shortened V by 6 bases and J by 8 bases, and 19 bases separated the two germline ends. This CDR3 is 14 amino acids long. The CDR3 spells CASSVLGLGGGYTF. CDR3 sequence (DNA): TGTGCCAGCAGCGTTTTGGGACTTGGAGGCGGCTACACCTTC.

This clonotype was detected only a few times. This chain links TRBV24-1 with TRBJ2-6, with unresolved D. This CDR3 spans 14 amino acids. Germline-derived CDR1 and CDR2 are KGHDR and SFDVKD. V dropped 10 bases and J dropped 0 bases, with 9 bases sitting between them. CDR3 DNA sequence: TGTGCCACGGGTACAGCCTCTGGGGCCAACGTCCTGACTTTC. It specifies CATGTASGANVLTF.

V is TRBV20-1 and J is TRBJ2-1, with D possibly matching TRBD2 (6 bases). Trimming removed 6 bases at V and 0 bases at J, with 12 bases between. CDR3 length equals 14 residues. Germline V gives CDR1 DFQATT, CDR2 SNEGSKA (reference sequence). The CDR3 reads CSAPGSPSYNEQFF. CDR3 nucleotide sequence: TGCAGTGCGCCCGGGAGCCCCTCCTACAATGAGCAGTTCTTC.

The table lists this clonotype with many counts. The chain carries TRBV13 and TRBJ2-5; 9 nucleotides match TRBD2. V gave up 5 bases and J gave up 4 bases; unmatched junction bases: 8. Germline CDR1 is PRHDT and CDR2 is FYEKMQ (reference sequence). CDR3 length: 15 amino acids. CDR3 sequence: CASSHGAGGRETQYF. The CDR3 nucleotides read TGTGCCAGCAGCCACGGCGCGGGGGGGCGAGAGACCCAGTACTTC.

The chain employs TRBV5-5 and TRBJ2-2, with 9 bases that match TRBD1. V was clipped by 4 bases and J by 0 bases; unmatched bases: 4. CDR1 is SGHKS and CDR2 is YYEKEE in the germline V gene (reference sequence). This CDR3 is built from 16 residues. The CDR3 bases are TGTGCCAGCAGCACTACAGGGGGCGCGAACACCGGGGAGCTGTTTTTT. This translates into CASSTTGGANTGELFF.

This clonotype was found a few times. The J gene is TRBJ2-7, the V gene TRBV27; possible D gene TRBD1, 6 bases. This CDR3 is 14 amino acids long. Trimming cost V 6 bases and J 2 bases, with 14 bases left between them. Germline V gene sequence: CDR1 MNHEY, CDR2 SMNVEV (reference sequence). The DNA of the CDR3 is TGTGCCAGCAGCCCCCAGACAGGACCCTACGAGCAGTACTTC. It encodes CASSPQTGPYEQYF.

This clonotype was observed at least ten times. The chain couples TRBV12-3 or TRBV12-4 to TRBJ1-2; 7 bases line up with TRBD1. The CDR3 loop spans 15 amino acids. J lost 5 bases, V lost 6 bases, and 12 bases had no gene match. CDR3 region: CASRQGPGQSYGYTF. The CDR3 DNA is TGTGCCAGCAGGCAGGGACCGGGACAGAGTTATGGCTACACCTTC.

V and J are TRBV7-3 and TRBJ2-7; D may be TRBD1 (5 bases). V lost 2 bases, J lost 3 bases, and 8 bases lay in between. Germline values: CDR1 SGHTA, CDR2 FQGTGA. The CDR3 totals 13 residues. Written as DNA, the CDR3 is TGTGCCAGCAGCTTATACAGGAACTACGAGCAGTACTTC. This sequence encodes CASSLYRNYEQYF. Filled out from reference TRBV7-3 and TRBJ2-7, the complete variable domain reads GAGVSQTPSNKVTEKGKYVELRCDPISGHTALYWYRQSLGQGPEFLIYFQGTGAADDSGLPNDRFFAVRPEGSVSTLKIQRTERGDSAVYLCASSLYRNYEQYFGPGTRLTVT.

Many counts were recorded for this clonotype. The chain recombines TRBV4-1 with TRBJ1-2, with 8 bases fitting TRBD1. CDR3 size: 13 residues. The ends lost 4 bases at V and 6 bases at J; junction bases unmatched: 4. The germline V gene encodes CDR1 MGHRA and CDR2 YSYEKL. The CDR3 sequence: CASSLDRDHGYTF. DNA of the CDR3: TGCGCCAGCAGCCTGGACAGGGATCATGGCTACACCTTC.

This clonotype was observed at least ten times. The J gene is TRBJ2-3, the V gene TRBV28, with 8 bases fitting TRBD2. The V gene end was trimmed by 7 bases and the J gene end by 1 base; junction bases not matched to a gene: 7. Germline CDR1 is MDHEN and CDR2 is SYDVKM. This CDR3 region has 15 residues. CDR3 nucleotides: TGTGCCAGCACCAGAGCGGGAGAGCGCACAGATACGCAGTATTTT. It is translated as CASTRAGERTDTQYF.

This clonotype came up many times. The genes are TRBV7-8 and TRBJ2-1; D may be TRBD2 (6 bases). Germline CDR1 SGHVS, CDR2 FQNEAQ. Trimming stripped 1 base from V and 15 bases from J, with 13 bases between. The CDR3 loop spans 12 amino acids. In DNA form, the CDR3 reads TGTGCCAGCAGCTTAGATAGTGCGGGACCGTTCTTC. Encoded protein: CASSLDSAGPFF. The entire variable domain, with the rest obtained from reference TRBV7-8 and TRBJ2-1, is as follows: GAGVSQSPRYKVAKRGQDVALRCDPISGHVSLFWYQQALGQGPEFLTYFQNEAQLDKSGLPSDRFFAERPEGSVSTLKIQRTQQEDSAVYLCASSLDSAGPFFGPGTRLTVL.

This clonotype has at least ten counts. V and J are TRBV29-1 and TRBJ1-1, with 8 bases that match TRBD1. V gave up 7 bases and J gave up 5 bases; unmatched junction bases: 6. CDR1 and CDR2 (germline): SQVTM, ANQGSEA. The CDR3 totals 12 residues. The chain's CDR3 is CSGQGAGTEAFF. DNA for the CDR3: TGCAGCGGCCAGGGGGCTGGGACTGAAGCTTTCTTT. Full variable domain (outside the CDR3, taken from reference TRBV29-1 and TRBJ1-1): SAVISQKPSRDICQRGTSLTIQCQVDSQVTMMFWYRQQPGQSLTLIATANQGSEATYESGFVIDKFPISRPNLTFSTLTVSNMSPEDSSIYLCSGQGAGTEAFFGQGTRLTVV.

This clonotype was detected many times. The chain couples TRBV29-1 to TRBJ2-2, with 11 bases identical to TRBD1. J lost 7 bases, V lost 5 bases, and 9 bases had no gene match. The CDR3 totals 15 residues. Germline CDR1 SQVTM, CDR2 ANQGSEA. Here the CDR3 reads CSVSAGTGGVGELFF. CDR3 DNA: TGCAGCGTTTCAGCCGGGACAGGGGGAGTCGGGGAGCTGTTTTTT.

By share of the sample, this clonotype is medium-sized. CDR3 loop: CSAWMGTYNEQFF. The DNA for the CDR3 is TGCAGTGCCTGGATGGGCACCTACAATGAGCAGTTCTTC. The V gene is TRBV20-1, the J gene TRBJ2-1, with D uncertain. Trimming removed 6 bases from V and 2 bases from J, with 11 bases in between. Germline V lookup: CDR1 DFQATT, CDR2 SNEGSKA (reference sequence). CDR3 length: 13 residues.